This is a list of T cell receptor beta chains from one sample in a study of blood T cell repertoires in COVID-19. Generated by immunoSEQ multiplex PCR, the TCRdb table keeps only in-frame clones and is missing some. The table has a few hundred thousand clones, just under 90% seen once. Sequenced sample: peripheral blood. The receptor set was obtained from a woman aged 50 to 65 with COVID-19, enrolled during active disease. CDR3s include the opening cysteine and the closing phenylalanine or tryptophan. The D gene is left open where the match is weak. Expanded clones are given a class, and other clones once, few, many or no size at all.

J gene,V gene,clone size,D gene,CDR3 DNA,CDR3 protein
TRBJ2-1,TRBV19,.,TRBD1,TGTGCCAGTAGTACGGACAGGGGGCGGAACAATGAGCAGTTCTTC,CASSTDRGRNNEQFF
TRBJ2-1,TRBV19,.,TRBD2,TGTGCCAGTAGTATTCGGGGGAGGGCCGTGGGCAATGAGCAGTTCTTC,CASSIRGRAVGNEQFF
TRBJ1-5,TRBV2,.,TRBD1,TGTGCCACCCAAACCCTGGGACAGGGCCGTCAGCCCCAGCATTTT,CATQTLGQGRQPQHF
TRBJ2-7,TRBV6-5,.,TRBD2,TGTGCCAGCAGAGAGACTAGCCAGGGACGCGAGCAGTACTTC,CASRETSQGREQYF
TRBJ2-3,TRBV12-3/TRBV12-4,.,.,TGTGCCAGCAGTTTTCTAGCCGATACGCAGTATTTT,CASSFLADTQYF
TRBJ1-2,TRBV6-5,.,TRBD1,TGTGCCAGCAGTCAAACCGGGACAGCAAACTATGGCTACACCTTC,CASSQTGTANYGYTF
TRBJ1-2,TRBV6-5,.,.,TGTGCCAGCAGTTACCTGGGGGCGCCAGGTTTTGGCTACACCTTC,CASSYLGAPGFGYTF
TRBJ1-1,TRBV2,.,.,TGTGCCAGCAGTGCGTCTGGGGGAGGGTACACTGAAGCTTTCTTT,CASSASGGGYTEAFF
TRBJ1-4,TRBV18,once,.,TGTGCCAGCTCCCCTCGGCGACAAGCACATGAAAAACTGTTTTTT,CASSPRRQAHEKLFF
TRBJ1-2,TRBV30,.,.,TGTGCCTGGAGTGTACCCGGTAATATGAGGTACACCTTC,CAWSVPGNMRYTF
TRBJ1-1,TRBV2,once,.,TGTGCCAGCAGTGCAATTACAGGGCCGAACACTGAAGCTTTCTTT,CASSAITGPNTEAFF
TRBJ2-7,TRBV27,.,TRBD2,TGTGCCAGCAGCAAAAGGACTAGCGGCTACGAGCAGTACTTC,CASSKRTSGYEQYF
TRBJ1-5,TRBV18,.,.,TGTGCCAGCTCACCACGTGGGGGGGAGAGCAATCAGCCCCAGCATTTT,CASSPRGGESNQPQHF
TRBJ1-2,TRBV6-5,.,TRBD1,TGTGCCAGCAGTAGCGGACAGGGCTATGGCTACACCTTC,CASSSGQGYGYTF
TRBJ2-3,TRBV11-2,.,TRBD2,TGTGCCAGCAGCTCAGGGGCTAGCGGGAGTAATATGGGCACAGATACGCAGTATTTT,CASSSGASGSNMGTDTQYF
TRBJ2-7,TRBV6-5,once,.,TGTGCCAGCAGCCAGGGATCTCAGCGGTACTTC,CASSQGSQRYF
TRBJ2-1,TRBV11-3,once,TRBD2,TGTGCCAGCAGCCCGGGGACTAGTTATAATGAGCAGTTCTTC,CASSPGTSYNEQFF
TRBJ1-1,TRBV18,.,.,TGTGCCAGCTCACCCGTAGGCAGGGGGAACACTGAAGCTTTCTTT,CASSPVGRGNTEAFF
TRBJ1-4,TRBV7-9,.,.,TGTGCCAGCAGCATAGACAGGAGTAATGAAAAACTGTTTTTT,CASSIDRSNEKLFF
TRBJ1-2,TRBV16,.,.,TGTGCCAGCAGCCAAAGTAAGCACTATGGCTACACCTTC,CASSQSKHYGYTF
TRBJ2-1,TRBV5-8,.,TRBD2,TGTGCCAGCAGCTCAGGGACTAGCGTGTACAATGAGCAGTTCTTC,CASSSGTSVYNEQFF
TRBJ2-5,TRBV15,.,TRBD2,TGTGCCACCAGCAGAGATTCCCTAAGCGGGAGGGCCGGGTACCAAGAGACCCAGTACTTC,CATSRDSLSGRAGYQETQYF
TRBJ2-5,TRBV2,.,TRBD2,TGTGCCAGCACCGGGGGGACTAGCGTAGAGACCCAGTACTTC,CASTGGTSVETQYF
TRBJ2-3,TRBV5-4,.,TRBD2,TGTGCCAGTAAGCCGGGACTAGGGACAGATACGCAGTATTTT,CASKPGLGTDTQYF
TRBJ2-3,TRBV11-2,.,TRBD1,TGTGCCAGCAGGCCGAGGGGGCGCCTCAACACAGATACGCAGTATTTT,CASRPRGRLNTDTQYF
TRBJ2-7,TRBV29-1,.,.,TGCAGCGTTGCTAGGACAGCCTACGAGCAGTACTTC,CSVARTAYEQYF
TRBJ1-5,TRBV3-1/TRBV3-2,.,.,TGTGCCAGCAGATCCGTACCGGGTGGTCAGCCCCAGCATTTT,CASRSVPGGQPQHF
TRBJ2-7,TRBV5-1,.,TRBD1,TGCGCCAGCAGCGAACAGGGGAACCAGTACGAGCAGTACTTC,CASSEQGNQYEQYF
TRBJ2-2,TRBV11-3,.,TRBD1,TGTGCCAGCAGCTCAAGGGACAGGGGGACCGGGGAGCTGTTTTTT,CASSSRDRGTGELFF
TRBJ2-7,TRBV12-5,once,TRBD1,TGTGCTAGTGGTCCGGGGACAGGGTGGTACGAGCAGTACTTC,CASGPGTGWYEQYF
TRBJ2-3,TRBV5-4,.,TRBD2,TGTGCCAGCAGCTTAGGTGCCCCGGGAGGCACCACAGATACGCAGTATTTT,CASSLGAPGGTTDTQYF
TRBJ1-3,TRBV29-1,.,TRBD1,TGCAGCGTTGTCCCCAGGGGGGAACTAGGAAACACCATATATTTT,CSVVPRGELGNTIYF
TRBJ1-6,TRBV4-2,once,TRBD1,TGTGCCAGCAGCCAAACTCGGACAGGTTATAATTCACCCCTCCACTTT,CASSQTRTGYNSPLHF
TRBJ2-5,TRBV30,.,TRBD2,TGTGCCTGGATACTAGCGGGAGGTCAGACCCAGTACTTC,CAWILAGGQTQYF